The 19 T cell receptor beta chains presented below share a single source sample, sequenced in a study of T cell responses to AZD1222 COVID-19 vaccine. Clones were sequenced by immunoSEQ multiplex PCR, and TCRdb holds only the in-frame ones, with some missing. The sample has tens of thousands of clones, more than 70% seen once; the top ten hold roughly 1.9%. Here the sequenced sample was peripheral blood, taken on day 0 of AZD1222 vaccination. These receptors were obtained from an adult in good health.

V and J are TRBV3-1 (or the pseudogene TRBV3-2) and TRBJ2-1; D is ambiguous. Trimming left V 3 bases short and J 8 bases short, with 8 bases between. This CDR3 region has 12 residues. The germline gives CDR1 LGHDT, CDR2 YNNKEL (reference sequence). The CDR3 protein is CASSQSGDEQFF. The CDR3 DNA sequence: TGTGCCAGCAGCCAGAGTGGCGATGAGCAGTTCTTC.

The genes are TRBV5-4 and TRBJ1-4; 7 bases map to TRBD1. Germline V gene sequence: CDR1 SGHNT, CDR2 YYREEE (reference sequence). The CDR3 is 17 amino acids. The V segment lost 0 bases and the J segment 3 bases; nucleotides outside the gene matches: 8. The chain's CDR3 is CASSLAGAGGANEKLFF. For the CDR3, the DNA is TGTGCCAGCAGCTTGGCTGGGGCAGGGGGGGCTAATGAAAAACTGTTTTTT.

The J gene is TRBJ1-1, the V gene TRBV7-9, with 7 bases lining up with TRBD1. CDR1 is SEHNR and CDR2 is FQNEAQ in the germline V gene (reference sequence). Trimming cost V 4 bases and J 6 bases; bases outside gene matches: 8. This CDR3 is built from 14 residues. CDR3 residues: CASSSQGTAAEAFF. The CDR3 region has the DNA TGTGCCAGCAGCTCACAGGGGACGGCAGCTGAAGCTTTCTTT.

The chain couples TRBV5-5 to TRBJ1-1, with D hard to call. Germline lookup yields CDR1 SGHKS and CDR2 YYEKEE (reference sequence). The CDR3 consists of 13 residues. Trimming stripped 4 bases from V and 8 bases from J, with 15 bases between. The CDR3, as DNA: TGTGCCAGCAGCAAACACCTCGCCGAGGAAGCTTTCTTT. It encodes CASSKHLAEEAFF.

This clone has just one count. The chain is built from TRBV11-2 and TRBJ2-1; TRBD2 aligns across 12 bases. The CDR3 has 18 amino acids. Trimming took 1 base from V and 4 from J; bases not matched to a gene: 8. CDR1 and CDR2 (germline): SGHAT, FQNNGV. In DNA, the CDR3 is TGTGCCAGCAGCTTAGGGACTAGCGGGACTCCGGGGTACAATGAGCAGTTCTTC. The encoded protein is CASSLGTSGTPGYNEQFF.

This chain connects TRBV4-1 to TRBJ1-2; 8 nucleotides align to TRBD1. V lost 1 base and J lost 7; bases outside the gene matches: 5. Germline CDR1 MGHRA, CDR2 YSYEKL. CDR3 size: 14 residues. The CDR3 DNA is TGCGCCAGCAGCCAAGGGACAGGGTGGCTTGGCTACACCTTC. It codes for CASSQGTGWLGYTF.

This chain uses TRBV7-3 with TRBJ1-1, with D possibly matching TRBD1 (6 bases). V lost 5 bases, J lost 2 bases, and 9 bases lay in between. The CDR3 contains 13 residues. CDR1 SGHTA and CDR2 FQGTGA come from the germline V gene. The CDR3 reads CASSRQDNTEAFF. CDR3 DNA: TGTGCCAGCAGCCGACAGGATAACACTGAAGCTTTCTTT.

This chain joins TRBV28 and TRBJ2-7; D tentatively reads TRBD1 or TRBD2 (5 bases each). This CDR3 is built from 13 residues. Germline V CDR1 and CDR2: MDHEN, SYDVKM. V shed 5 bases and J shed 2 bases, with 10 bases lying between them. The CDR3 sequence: CASSKPGPYEQYF. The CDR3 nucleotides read TGTGCCAGCAGTAAGCCGGGACCCTACGAGCAGTACTTC.

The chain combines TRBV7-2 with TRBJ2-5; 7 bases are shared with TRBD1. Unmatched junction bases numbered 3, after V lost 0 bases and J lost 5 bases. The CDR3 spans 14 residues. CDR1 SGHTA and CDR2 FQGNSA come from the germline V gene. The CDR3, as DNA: TGTGCCAGCAGCTTAGCAGGGGGCGGGGAGACCCAGTACTTC. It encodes CASSLAGGGETQYF.

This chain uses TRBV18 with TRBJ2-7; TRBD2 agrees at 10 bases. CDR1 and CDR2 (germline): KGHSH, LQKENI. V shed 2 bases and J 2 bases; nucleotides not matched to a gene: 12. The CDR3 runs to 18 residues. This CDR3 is CASSPKGTGTSATYEQYF. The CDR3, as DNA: TGTGCCAGCTCACCAAAGGGGACCGGGACTAGCGCGACCTACGAGCAGTACTTC.

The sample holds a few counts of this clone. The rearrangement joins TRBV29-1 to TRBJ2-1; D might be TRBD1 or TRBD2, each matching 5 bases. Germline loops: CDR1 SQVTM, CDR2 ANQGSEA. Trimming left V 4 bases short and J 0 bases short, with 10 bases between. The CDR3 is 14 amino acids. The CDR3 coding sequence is TGCAGCGTTGCGGCAGGGAGCTCCTACAATGAGCAGTTCTTC. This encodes CSVAAGSSYNEQFF.

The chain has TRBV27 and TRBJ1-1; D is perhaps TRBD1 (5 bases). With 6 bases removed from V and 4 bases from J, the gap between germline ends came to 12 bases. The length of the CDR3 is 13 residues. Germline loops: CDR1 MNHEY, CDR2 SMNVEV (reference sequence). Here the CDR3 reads CASRNRLITEAFF. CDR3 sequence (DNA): TGTGCCAGCAGAAACAGGTTGATCACTGAAGCTTTCTTT.

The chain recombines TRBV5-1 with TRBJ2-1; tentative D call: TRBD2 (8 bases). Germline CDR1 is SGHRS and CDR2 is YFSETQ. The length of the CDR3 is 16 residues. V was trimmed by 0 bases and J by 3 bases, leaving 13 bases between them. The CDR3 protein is CASSLVAGQIYNEQFF. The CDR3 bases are TGCGCCAGCAGCTTGGTAGCGGGACAGATCTACAATGAGCAGTTCTTC.

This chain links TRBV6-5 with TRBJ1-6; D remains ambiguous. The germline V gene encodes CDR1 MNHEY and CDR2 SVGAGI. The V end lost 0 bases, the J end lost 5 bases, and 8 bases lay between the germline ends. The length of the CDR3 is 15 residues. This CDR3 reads CASSYSAPDNSPLHF. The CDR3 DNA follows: TGTGCCAGCAGTTACTCGGCGCCCGATAATTCACCCCTCCACTTT.

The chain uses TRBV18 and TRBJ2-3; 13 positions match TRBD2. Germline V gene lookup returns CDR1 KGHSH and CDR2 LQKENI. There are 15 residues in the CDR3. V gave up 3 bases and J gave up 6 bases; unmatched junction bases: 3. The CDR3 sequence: CASSPGLAGADTQYF. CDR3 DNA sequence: TGTGCCAGCTCACCCGGACTAGCGGGAGCGGATACGCAGTATTTT.

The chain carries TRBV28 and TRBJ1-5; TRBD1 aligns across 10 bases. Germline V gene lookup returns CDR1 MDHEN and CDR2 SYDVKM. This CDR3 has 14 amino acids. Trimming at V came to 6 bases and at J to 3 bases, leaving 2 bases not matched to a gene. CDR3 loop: CASRGQGPNQPQHF. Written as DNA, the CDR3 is TGTGCCAGCAGGGGACAGGGGCCCAATCAGCCCCAGCATTTT.

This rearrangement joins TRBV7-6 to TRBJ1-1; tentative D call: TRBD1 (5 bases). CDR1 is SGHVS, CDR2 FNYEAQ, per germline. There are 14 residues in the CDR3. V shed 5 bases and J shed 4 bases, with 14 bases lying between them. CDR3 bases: TGTGCCAGCAGCCCACAGGTTTGGGGCACTGAAGCTTTCTTT. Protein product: CASSPQVWGTEAFF.

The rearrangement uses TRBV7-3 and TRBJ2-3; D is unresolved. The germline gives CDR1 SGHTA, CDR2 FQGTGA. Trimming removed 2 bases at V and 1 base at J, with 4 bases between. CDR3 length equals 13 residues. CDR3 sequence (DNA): TGTGCCAGCAGCTTAGTCGGCACAGATACGCAGTATTTT. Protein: CASSLVGTDTQYF.

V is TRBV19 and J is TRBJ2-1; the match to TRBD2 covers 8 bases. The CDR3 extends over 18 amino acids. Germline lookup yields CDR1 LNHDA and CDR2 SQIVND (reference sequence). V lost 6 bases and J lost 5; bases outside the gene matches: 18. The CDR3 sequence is CASSRSGTTFDRDNEQFF. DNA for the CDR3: TGTGCCAGTAGCCGTAGCGGGACTACCTTCGACAGAGACAATGAGCAGTTCTTC.